The 27 T cell receptor beta chains below were found in one sample sequenced in a study of regulatory T cells in long-lasting Graves disease. Time point of the sample: newly diagnosed GD, antithyroid drugs for less than 3 months. RNA extracted from PBMCs served as the sequencing template. Both iRepertoire HTBI primers and Arm-PCR of CDR3 regions were used to build the TCR beta libraries. MiXCR, applied by TCRdb to the multiplex PCR reads, yields one record per CDR3 protein. The data contain approximately 400,000 distinct CDR3 sequences, 15% of them singletons. These data were also reused for a study on T cells in Graves' hyperthyroidism and ophthalmopathy.

The material was peripheral blood mononuclear cells (PBMCs), obtained at new diagnosis, from a patient treated with antithyroid drugs. The receptors were sampled from a woman aged 25 to 45 with Graves disease.

Many counts were recorded for this clonotype. The chain couples TRBV29-1 to TRBJ2-7; D remains ambiguous. The CDR3 length is 14 residues. V gave up 4 bases and J gave up 4 bases, with 17 bases separating them. Germline V gene lookup returns CDR1 SQVTM and CDR2 ANQGSEA. CDR3 bases: TGCAGCGTTGGGCGGCACGACCGCCTTTACGAGCAGTACTTC. Its protein is CSVGRHDRLYEQYF.

This clonotype appeared many times. The chain uses TRBV3-1 and TRBJ1-2, with D unclear. V shed 1 base and J shed 4 bases, with 19 bases lying between them. The germline V gene has CDR1 LGHDT and CDR2 YNNKEL (reference sequence). The CDR3 loop spans 17 amino acids. The CDR3 sequence is CASSQGVRVRRGYGYTF. CDR3 nucleotide sequence: TGTGCCAGCAGCCAAGGAGTACGTGTTCGGCGAGGCTATGGCTACACCTTC.

In this sample, this clonotype turned up many times. The chain couples TRBV11-2 to TRBJ2-7; 8 bases map to TRBD1. Germline V gene sequence: CDR1 SGHAT, CDR2 FQNNGV. J gave up 2 bases and V 3 bases, and 6 bases lay outside the gene matches. CDR3 length: 15 amino acids. CDR3 sequence: CASSLGTGPTYEQYF. DNA for the CDR3: TGTGCCAGCAGCTTGGGGACAGGTCCAACCTACGAGCAGTACTTC.

The gene calls are TRBV24-1 and TRBJ2-2; D call uncertain. Looked up from germline, CDR1 is KGHDR and CDR2 is SFDVKD. The V and J ends lost 5 bases and 5 bases respectively, with 11 bases between them. The CDR3 sequence is 14 residues long. CDR3 bases: TGTGCCACCAGTGTGGACGGAGTTACCGGGGAGCTGTTTTTT. Its protein product is CATSVDGVTGELFF.

This clonotype was recorded at least ten times. The chain has TRBV24-1 and TRBJ2-1; tentatively, D is TRBD1 (8 bases). The CDR3 runs to 14 residues. Germline CDR1 reads KGHDR; CDR2 reads SFDVKD. The V and J ends lost 4 bases and 10 bases respectively, with 16 bases between them. The CDR3 here is CATSDSDREGEQFF. CDR3 nucleotides: TGTGCCACCAGTGACTCGGACAGGGAGGGAGAGCAGTTCTTC.

V is TRBV24-1 and J is TRBJ2-5, with 15 nucleotides matching TRBD2. Germline loops: CDR1 KGHDR, CDR2 SFDVKD. The V and J ends lost 4 bases and 1 base, in that order; junction bases with no gene match: 6. The CDR3 spans 18 residues. The chain's CDR3 is CATSDGTSGRSAQETQYF. The CDR3, as DNA: TGTGCCACCAGTGACGGGACTAGCGGGAGGAGCGCCCAAGAGACCCAGTACTTC.

V and J are TRBV13 and TRBJ1-1; 10 nucleotides line up with TRBD1. The length of the CDR3 is 16 residues. Per germline, CDR1 PRHDT and CDR2 FYEKMQ (reference sequence). Trimming cost V 5 bases and J 0 bases; bases outside gene matches: 6. CDR3 amino acids: CASSDDRGPLNTEAFF. For the CDR3, the DNA is TGTGCCAGCAGCGACGACAGGGGGCCCTTGAACACTGAAGCTTTCTTT.

This clonotype showed up many times. The chain uses TRBV10-3 and TRBJ2-1, with D possibly being TRBD2 (5 bases). V dropped 4 bases and J dropped 6 bases, with 7 bases sitting between them. Germline V CDR1 and CDR2: ENHRY, SYGVKD. The length of the CDR3 is 12 residues. CDR3 coding DNA: TGTGCCATCAGTGGAACTAGCAATGAGCAGTTCTTC. This gives the protein CAISGTSNEQFF.

This clonotype has a count of ten or more. V is TRBV12-3 or TRBV12-4 and J is TRBJ1-1; D gene unclear. V was clipped by 6 bases and J by 1 base, with 12 bases between them. The CDR3 sequence is 14 residues long. DNA of the CDR3: TGTGCCAGCAGCTCGGAGCGGGGGAACACTGAAGCTTTCTTT. Translation: CASSSERGNTEAFF.

This chain uses TRBV24-1 with TRBJ1-3; D is unresolved. The germline CDR1 and CDR2 sequences are KGHDR and SFDVKD. CDR3 size: 12 residues. Trimming shortened V by 7 bases and J by 8 bases, and 11 bases separated the two germline ends. Here the CDR3 DNA reads TGTGCCACCAGCGACATTTGGGACACCATATATTTT. Translation: CATSDIWDTIYF.

On this clonotype itself: This may arise from a read error, as a much more abundant clone is one base away. The chain carries TRBV20-1 and TRBJ1-5, with D hard to call. V was clipped by 1 base and J by 2 bases, with 12 bases between them. Germline CDR1 and CDR2: DFQATT and SNEGSKA (reference sequence). The CDR3 totals 15 residues. CDR3 nucleotide sequence: TGCAGTGCTAGAGTCTCACAAGGTGGCAATCAGCCCCAGCATTTT. It yields the protein CSARVSQGGNQPQHF.

The CDR3 DNA sequence: TGTGCCACCAGCAGAGGGAGGACAGGGGGGAACACTGAAGCTTTCTTT. Its protein product is CATSRGRTGGNTEAFF. The gene calls are TRBV15 and TRBJ1-1; 10 bases line up with TRBD1. Trimming took 1 base from V and 1 from J; bases not matched to a gene: 3. The germline CDR1 and CDR2 sequences are LNHNV and YYDKDF (reference sequence). CDR3 length equals 16 residues.

This clonotype showed up many times. J is TRBJ1-2 and V is TRBV27, with a tentative D call TRBD1 (6 bases). Trimming removed 4 bases from V and 4 bases from J, with 13 bases in between. CDR3 length equals 14 residues. Germline V gene sequence: CDR1 MNHEY, CDR2 SMNVEV (reference sequence). This chain's CDR3 is CASSSGGGSYGYTF. As DNA, the CDR3 is TGTGCCAGCAGTTCGGGAGGGGGGTCCTATGGCTACACCTTC.

The chain uses TRBV6-1 and TRBJ2-5; the match to TRBD2 covers 7 bases. The CDR3 is 16 amino acids. The germline gives CDR1 MNHNS, CDR2 SASEGT. V shed 1 base and J 5 bases; nucleotides not matched to a gene: 10. CDR3 DNA: TGTGCCAGCAGTGAAGGCAGCGGCGGGAGTTGGGAGACCCAGTACTTC. Its protein is CASSEGSGGSWETQYF.

This clonotype was recorded many times. The rearrangement joins TRBV6-9 to TRBJ2-7; 11 bases align to TRBD2. The germline gives CDR1 MNHGY, CDR2 SVAAGI. Unmatched junction bases numbered 4, after V lost 4 bases and J lost 5 bases. The CDR3 is made up of 14 amino acids. The CDR3 nucleotides are TGTGCCAGCAGTTCTAGCGGGAGGAAAGACGAGCAGTACTTC. Encoded protein: CASSSSGRKDEQYF.

This sequence joins TRBV5-6 and TRBJ2-5, with no clear D. The V end was cut by 0 bases, the J end by 5 bases, with 5 bases between. CDR3 length: 12 residues. The germline CDR1 and CDR2 sequences are SGHDT and YYEEEE. Here the CDR3 reads CASSLGAETQYF. CDR3 nucleotide sequence: TGTGCCAGCAGCTTGGGGGCGGAGACCCAGTACTTC.

This clonotype was seen only a few times. This likely traces to a read error, being one base from a far larger clone. The rearrangement uses TRBV13 and TRBJ2-7, with D possibly being TRBD1 (6 bases). This CDR3 spans 14 amino acids. Germline V gene sequence: CDR1 PRHDT, CDR2 FYEKMQ (reference sequence). Written as DNA, the CDR3 is TGCGCCAGCAGCGCGGAGGACAGTTCCTACGAGCAGTACTTC. Its protein product is CASSAEDSSYEQYF.

This clonotype has ten or more counts. V usage is TRBV13 and J usage is TRBJ2-1, with 8 bases lining up with TRBD2. The CDR3 totals 14 residues. In germline, CDR1 is PRHDT, CDR2 FYEKMQ (reference sequence). Germline trimming cut 5 bases from V and 8 bases from J; bases unmatched to any gene: 8. The CDR3 DNA sequence: TGTGCCAGCAGCGGTTTAGCGGGACTAGATGAGCAGTTCTTC. This codes for CASSGLAGLDEQFF.

The rearrangement links TRBV30 to TRBJ2-2, with 7 nucleotides matching TRBD2. Germline V lookup: CDR1 GTSNPN, CDR2 SVGIG (reference sequence). V gave up 5 bases and J gave up 0 bases; unmatched junction bases: 3. The CDR3 contains 14 residues. The DNA for the CDR3 is TGTGCCTGGTTAGCGGGCGCGAACACCGGGGAGCTGTTTTTT. This encodes CAWLAGANTGELFF.

In this sample, this clonotype turned up many times. The chain links TRBV14 to TRBJ1-1; D possibly corresponds to TRBD1 (5 bases). The V and J ends lost 4 bases and 1 base respectively, with 13 bases between them. CDR1 and CDR2 from the germline V gene are SGHDN and FVKESK. The CDR3 is 15 amino acids. The CDR3 DNA follows: TGTGCCAGCAGCCCTCTTGGGGGGTGGAACACTGAAGCTTTCTTT. This encodes CASSPLGGWNTEAFF.

The sample holds many counts of this clonotype. The chain is built from TRBV9 and TRBJ2-1; 10 bases are shared with TRBD2. Trimming at V came to 0 bases and at J to 0 bases, leaving 6 bases not matched to a gene. CDR1 is SGDLS, CDR2 YYNGEE, per germline. The CDR3 has 18 residues. CDR3 coding DNA: TGTGCCAGCAGCGTAGGTCTAGCGGGGGCAAGCTCCTACAATGAGCAGTTCTTC. Translation gives CASSVGLAGASSYNEQFF.

This clonotype was seen a few times. The CDR3 region is CASSLYVETQYF. CDR3 nucleotide sequence: TGCGCCAGCAGCTTGTACGTGGAGACCCAGTACTTC. The V gene is TRBV5-1, the J gene TRBJ2-5; D unresolved. The CDR3 is made up of 12 amino acids. V shed 1 base and J shed 5 bases, with 6 bases lying between them. The germline gives CDR1 SGHRS, CDR2 YFSETQ.

The chain has TRBV5-6 and TRBJ2-5, with 7 bases lining up with TRBD2. V was clipped by 0 bases and J by 2 bases; unmatched bases: 1. The germline V gene has CDR1 SGHDT and CDR2 YYEEEE. The CDR3 is 14 amino acids. The CDR3 loop reads CASSLVGGQETQYF. CDR3 DNA: TGTGCCAGCAGCTTGGTGGGGGGGCAAGAGACCCAGTACTTC. The full variable domain, with the rest looked up from reference TRBV5-6 and TRBJ2-5, is DAGVTQSPTHLIKTRGQQVTLRCSPKSGHDTVSWYQQALGQGPQFIFQYYEEEERQRGNFPDRFSGHQFPNYSSELNVNALLLGDSALYLCASSLVGGQETQYFGPGTRLLVL.

This clonotype was detected many times. One end of the junction fails to match germline, which may point to a read error. V and J are TRBV6-1 and TRBJ2-3, with D maybe TRBD1 (5 bases). The germline CDR1 and CDR2 sequences are MNHNS and SASEGT. The length of the CDR3 is 14 residues. The DNA for the CDR3 is TGTGCCAGCAGTGAAGGGGCAGAGACAGATACGCAGTTTTTT. Amino acids: CASSEGAETDTQFF.

The chain is built from TRBV6-1 and TRBJ2-5; TRBD2 is a possible D gene (7 bases). Germline CDR1 and CDR2: MNHNS and SASEGT. Between the trimmed V and J ends, which lost 4 bases and 5 bases, there was a span of 17 bases. The CDR3 totals 15 residues. CDR3 DNA: TGTGCCAGCAGTGGGGTAGCGGGTGGGGGCGAGACCCAGTACTTC. Amino acids: CASSGVAGGGETQYF.

This clonotype has ten or more counts. The chain employs TRBV30 and TRBJ2-2, with 9 bases fitting TRBD1. Trimming took 3 bases from V and 4 from J; bases not matched to a gene: 3. The CDR3 consists of 14 residues. CDR1 and CDR2 from the germline V gene are GTSNPN and SVGIG (reference sequence). The CDR3 sequence is CAWRTGGFTGELFF. The CDR3 region has the DNA TGTGCCTGGAGGACAGGGGGTTTCACCGGGGAGCTGTTTTTT. The variable domain in full, completed from reference TRBV30 and TRBJ2-2, reads SQTIHQWPATLVQPVGSPLSLECTVEGTSNPNLYWYRQAAGRGLQLLFYSVGIGQISSEVPQNLSASRPQDRQFILSSKKLLLSDSGFYLCAWRTGGFTGELFFGEGSRLTVL.

This clonotype appeared a few times. The chain combines TRBV25-1 with TRBJ2-1, with D perhaps matching TRBD1 (5 bases). This CDR3 has 12 amino acids. V lost 5 bases and J lost 9, with 11 bases in between. Germline values: CDR1 MGHDK, CDR2 SYGVNS. CDR3 nucleotides: TGTGCCAGCAGTATCCAGGGCCGTGAGCAGTTCTTC. Its protein is CASSIQGREQFF.